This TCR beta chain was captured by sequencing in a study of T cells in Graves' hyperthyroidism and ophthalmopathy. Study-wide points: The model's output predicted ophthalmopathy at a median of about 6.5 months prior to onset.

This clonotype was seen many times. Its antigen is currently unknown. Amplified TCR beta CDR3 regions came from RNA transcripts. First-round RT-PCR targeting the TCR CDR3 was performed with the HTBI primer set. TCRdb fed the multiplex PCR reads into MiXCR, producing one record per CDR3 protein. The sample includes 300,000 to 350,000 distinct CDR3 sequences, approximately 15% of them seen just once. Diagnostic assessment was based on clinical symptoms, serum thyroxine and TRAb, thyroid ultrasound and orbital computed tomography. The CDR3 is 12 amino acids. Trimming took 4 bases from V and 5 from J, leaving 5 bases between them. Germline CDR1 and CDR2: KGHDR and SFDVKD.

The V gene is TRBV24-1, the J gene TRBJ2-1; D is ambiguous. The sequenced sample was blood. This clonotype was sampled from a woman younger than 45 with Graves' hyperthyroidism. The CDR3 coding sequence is TGTGCCACCAGTGACTCTAACAATGAGCAGTTCTTC. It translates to CATSDSNNEQFF.